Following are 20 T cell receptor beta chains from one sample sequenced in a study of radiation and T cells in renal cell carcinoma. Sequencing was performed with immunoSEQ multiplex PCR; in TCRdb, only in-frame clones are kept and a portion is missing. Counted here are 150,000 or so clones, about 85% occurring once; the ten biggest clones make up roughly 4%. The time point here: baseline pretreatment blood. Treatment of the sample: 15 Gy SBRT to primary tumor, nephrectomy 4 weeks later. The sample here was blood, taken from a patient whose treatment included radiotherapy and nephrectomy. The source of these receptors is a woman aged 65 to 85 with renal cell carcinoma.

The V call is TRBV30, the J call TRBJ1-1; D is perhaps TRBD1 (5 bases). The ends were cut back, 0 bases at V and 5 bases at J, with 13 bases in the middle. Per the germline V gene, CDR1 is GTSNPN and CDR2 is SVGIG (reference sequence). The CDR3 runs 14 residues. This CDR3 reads CAWSVGVGRTEAFF. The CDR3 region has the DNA TGTGCCTGGAGTGTGGGGGTGGGTCGAACTGAAGCTTTCTTT.

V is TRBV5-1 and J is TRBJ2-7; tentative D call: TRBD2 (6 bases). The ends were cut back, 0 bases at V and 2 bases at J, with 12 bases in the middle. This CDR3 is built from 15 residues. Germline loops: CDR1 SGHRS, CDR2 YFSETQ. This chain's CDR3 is CASSLVAVPTYEQYF. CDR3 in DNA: TGCGCCAGCAGCTTGGTAGCGGTCCCTACCTACGAGCAGTACTTC.

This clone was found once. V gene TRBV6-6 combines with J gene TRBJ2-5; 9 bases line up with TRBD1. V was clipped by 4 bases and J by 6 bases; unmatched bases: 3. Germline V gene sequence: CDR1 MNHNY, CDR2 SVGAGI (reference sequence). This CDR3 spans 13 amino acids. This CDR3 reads CASSSGTGKTQYF. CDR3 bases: TGTGCCAGCAGTTCCGGGACAGGGAAGACCCAGTACTTC.

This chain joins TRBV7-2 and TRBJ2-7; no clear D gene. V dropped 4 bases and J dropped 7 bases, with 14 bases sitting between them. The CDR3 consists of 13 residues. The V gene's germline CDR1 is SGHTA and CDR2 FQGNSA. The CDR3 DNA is TGTGCCAGCAGCTCCACCAGACCCGGGGAGCAGTACTTC. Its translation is CASSSTRPGEQYF.

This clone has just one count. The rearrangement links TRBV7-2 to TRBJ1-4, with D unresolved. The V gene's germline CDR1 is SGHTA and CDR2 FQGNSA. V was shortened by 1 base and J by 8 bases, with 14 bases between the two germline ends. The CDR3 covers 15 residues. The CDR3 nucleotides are TGTGCCAGCAGCTTAGTTTTCCGATCTAGCGAAAAACTGTTTTTT. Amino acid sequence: CASSLVFRSSEKLFF.

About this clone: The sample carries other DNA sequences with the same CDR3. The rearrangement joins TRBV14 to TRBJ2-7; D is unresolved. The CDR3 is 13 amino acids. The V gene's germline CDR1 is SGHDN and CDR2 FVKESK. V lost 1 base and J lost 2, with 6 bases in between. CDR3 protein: CASSQVSPYEQYF. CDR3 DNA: TGTGCCAGCAGCCAAGTGTCCCCCTACGAGCAGTACTTC.

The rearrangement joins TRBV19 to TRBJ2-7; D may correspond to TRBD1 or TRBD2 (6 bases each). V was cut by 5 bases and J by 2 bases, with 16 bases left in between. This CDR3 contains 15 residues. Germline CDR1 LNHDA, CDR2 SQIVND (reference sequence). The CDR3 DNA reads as TGTGCCAGTAGTGGGGGGCAGGGTTCTCCCTACGAGCAGTACTTC. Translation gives CASSGGQGSPYEQYF.

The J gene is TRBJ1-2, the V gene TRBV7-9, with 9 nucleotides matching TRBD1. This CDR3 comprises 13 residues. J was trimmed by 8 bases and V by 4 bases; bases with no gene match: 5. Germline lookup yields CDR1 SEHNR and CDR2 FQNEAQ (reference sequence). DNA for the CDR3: TGTGCCAGCAGCTCCGGGACAGGGAACGGCTACACCTTC. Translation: CASSSGTGNGYTF.

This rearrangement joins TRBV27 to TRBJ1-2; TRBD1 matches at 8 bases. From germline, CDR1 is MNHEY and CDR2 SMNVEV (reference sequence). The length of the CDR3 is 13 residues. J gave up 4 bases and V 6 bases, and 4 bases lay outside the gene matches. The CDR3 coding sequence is TGTGCCAGCAGCAGAGACAGGGGCTATGGCTACACCTTC. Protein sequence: CASSRDRGYGYTF.

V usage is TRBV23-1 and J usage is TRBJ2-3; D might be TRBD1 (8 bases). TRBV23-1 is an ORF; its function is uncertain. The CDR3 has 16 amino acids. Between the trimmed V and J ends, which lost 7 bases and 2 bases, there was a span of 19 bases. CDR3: CASTRDRGGYTDTQYF. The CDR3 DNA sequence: TGCGCCAGCACCAGAGACAGGGGAGGGTACACAGATACGCAGTATTTT.

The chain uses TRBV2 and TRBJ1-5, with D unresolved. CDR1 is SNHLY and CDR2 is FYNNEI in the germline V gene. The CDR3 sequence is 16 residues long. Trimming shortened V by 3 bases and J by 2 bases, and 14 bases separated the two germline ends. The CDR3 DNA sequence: TGTGCCAGCAGTGACGCCGGACTCTGGGGCAATCAGCCCCAGCATTTT. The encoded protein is CASSDAGLWGNQPQHF.

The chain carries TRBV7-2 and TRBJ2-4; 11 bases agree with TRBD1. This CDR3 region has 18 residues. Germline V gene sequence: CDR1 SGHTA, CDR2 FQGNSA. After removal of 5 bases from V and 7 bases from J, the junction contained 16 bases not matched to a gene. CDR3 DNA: TGTGCCAGCAGCCCGAGGACAGGGGGCTTATCCATCCCGAACATTCAGTACTTC. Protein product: CASSPRTGGLSIPNIQYF.

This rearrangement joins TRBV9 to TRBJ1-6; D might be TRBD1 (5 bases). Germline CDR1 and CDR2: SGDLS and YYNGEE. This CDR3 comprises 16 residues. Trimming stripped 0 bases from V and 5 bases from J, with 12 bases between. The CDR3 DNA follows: TGTGCCAGCAGCGTAGGTGAGGGGTGGGATAATTCACCCCTCCACTTT. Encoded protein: CASSVGEGWDNSPLHF. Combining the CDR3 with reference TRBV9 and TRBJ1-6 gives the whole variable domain DSGVTQTPKHLITATGQRVTLRCSPRSGDLSVYWYQQSLDQGLQFLIQYYNGEERAKGNILERFSAQQFPDLHSELNLSSLELGDSALYFCASSVGEGWDNSPLHFGNGTRLTVT.

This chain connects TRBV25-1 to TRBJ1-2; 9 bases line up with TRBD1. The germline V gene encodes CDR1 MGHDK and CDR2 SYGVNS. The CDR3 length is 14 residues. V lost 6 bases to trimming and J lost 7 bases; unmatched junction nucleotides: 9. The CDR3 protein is CASSRQGVIGGYTF. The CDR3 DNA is TGTGCCAGCAGCAGACAGGGGGTTATAGGTGGCTACACCTTC.

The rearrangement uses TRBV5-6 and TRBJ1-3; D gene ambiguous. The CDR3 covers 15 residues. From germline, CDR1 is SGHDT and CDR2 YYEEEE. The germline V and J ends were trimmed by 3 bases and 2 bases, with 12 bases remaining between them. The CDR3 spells CASSSRVVAGNTIYF. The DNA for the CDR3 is TGTGCCAGCAGCTCTCGGGTCGTGGCTGGAAACACCATATATTTT. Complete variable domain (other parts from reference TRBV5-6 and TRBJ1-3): DAGVTQSPTHLIKTRGQQVTLRCSPKSGHDTVSWYQQALGQGPQFIFQYYEEEERQRGNFPDRFSGHQFPNYSSELNVNALLLGDSALYLCASSSRVVAGNTIYFGEGSWLTVV.

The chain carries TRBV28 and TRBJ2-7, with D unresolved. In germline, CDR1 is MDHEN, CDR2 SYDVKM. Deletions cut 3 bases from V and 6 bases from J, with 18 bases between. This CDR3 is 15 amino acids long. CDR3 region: CASSFPGPPWGEQYF. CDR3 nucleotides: TGTGCCAGCAGTTTCCCCGGGCCTCCATGGGGCGAGCAGTACTTC.

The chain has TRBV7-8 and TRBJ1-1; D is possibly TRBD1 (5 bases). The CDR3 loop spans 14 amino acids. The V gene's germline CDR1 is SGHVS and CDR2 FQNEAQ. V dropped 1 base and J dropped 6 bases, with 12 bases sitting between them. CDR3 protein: CASSLGGSVPEAFF. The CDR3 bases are TGTGCCAGCAGCTTAGGGGGCTCGGTCCCTGAAGCTTTCTTT.

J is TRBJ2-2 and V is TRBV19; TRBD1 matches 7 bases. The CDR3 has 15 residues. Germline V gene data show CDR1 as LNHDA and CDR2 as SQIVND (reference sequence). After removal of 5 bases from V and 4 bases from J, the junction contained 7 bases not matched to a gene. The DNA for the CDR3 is TGTGCCAGTAGTGTACACAGGGGATCCACCGGGGAGCTGTTTTTT. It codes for CASSVHRGSTGELFF.

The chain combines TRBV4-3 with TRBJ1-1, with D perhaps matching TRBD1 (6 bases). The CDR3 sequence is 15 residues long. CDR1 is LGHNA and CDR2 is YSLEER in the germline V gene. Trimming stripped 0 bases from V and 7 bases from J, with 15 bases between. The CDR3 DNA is TGCGCCAGCAGCCAAGATAGACGGGGGGCGAATGAAGCTTTCTTT. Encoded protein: CASSQDRRGANEAFF.

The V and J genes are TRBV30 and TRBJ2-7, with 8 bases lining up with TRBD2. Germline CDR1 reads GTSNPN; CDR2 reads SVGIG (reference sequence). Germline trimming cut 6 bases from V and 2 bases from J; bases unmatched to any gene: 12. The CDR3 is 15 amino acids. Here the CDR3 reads CACPLRRGETYEQYF. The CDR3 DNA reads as TGTGCCTGCCCCCTTAGGCGGGGGGAGACCTACGAGCAGTACTTC.